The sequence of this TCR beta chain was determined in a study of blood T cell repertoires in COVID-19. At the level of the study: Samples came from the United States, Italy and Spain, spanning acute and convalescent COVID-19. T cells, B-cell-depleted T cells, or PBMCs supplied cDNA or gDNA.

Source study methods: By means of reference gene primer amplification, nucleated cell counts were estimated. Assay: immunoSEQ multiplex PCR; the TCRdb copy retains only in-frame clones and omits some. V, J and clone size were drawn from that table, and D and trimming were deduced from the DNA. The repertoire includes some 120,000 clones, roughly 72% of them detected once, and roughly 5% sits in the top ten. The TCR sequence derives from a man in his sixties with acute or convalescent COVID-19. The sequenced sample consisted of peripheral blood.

CDR3 in amino acids: CASSSQGWETQYF. The CDR3 region has the DNA TGCGCCAGCAGCTCTCAGGGGTGGGAGACCCAGTACTTC. The chain couples TRBV5-1 to TRBJ2-5; D may be TRBD1 (6 bases). Germline values: CDR1 SGHRS, CDR2 YFSETQ. Trimming cost V 3 bases and J 5 bases, with 11 bases left between them. The CDR3 has 13 residues.